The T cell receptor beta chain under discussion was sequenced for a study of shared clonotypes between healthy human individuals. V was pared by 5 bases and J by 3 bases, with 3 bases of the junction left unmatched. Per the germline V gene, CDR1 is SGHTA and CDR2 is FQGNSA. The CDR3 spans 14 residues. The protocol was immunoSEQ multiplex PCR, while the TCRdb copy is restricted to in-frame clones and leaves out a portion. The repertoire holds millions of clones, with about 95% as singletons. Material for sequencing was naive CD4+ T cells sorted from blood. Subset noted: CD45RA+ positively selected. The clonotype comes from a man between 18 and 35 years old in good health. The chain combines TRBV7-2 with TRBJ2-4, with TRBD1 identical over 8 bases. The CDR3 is CASSPTGGKNIQYF. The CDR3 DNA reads TGTGCCAGCAGCCCCACAGGGGGCAAAAACATTCAGTACTTC.